The 20 T cell receptor beta chains below come from one sample, sequenced in a study of CXCR3-negative and CXCR3-positive naive CD8 T cells. The authors made the TRB cDNA libraries by 5' RACE using UMI labels. TCRdb reanalyzed the 5' RACE reads, giving one entry per CDR3 protein sequence and no DNA. The sample table includes fewer than 60,000 distinct CDR3 sequences. Sample: naive CXCR3- CD8+ T cells from blood. Documented subset: CD45RO-CCR7+CD27+CD95- naive CD8+ T cells lacking CXCR3 (TNR3-). Every receptor here comes from a human donor in good health. Some clones in this sample may be carry-over from other donors' samples.

The chain has TRBV20-1 and TRBJ1-2; the D gene TCRdb calls, TRBD1, cannot be checked with no DNA. Germline V gene data show CDR1 as DFQATT and CDR2 as SNEGSKA (reference sequence). The CDR3 sequence is 15 residues long. CDR3 residues: CSAQTPGQISRGYTF.

The chain links TRBV29-1 to TRBJ2-1. CDR1 is SQVTM, CDR2 ANQGSEA, per germline. This CDR3 spans 13 amino acids. This CDR3 reads CSVEDMTPNEQFF.

V usage is TRBV15 and J usage is TRBJ1-2; checking the TCRdb D call of TRBD1 is not possible without DNA. The CDR3 runs to 15 residues. The V gene's germline CDR1 is LNHNV and CDR2 YYDKDF (reference sequence). CDR3 residues: CATSRDLIGGGGYTF.

The rearrangement links TRBV7-2 to TRBJ2-1; TCRdb gives TRBD2 as the D gene, but with no DNA this cannot be confirmed. The CDR3 covers 15 residues. CDR1 and CDR2 from the germline V gene are SGHTA and FQGNSA. CDR3 sequence: CASRDVAGGYNEQFF.

The V call is TRBV28, the J call TRBJ2-2. The CDR3 is 16 residues long. Germline V gene data show CDR1 as MDHEN and CDR2 as SYDVKM. Here the CDR3 reads CASSLLATQPTGELFF.

The chain has TRBV12-3 or TRBV12-4 and TRBJ2-5; the D call from TCRdb, TRBD1, cannot be confirmed without DNA. The CDR3 runs to 15 residues. The CDR3 reads CASSLETGGAETQYF.

J is TRBJ2-3 and V is TRBV19. The CDR3 has 12 amino acids. Germline-derived CDR1 and CDR2 are LNHDA and SQIVND (reference sequence). CDR3 loop: CASSETSDTQYF.

This chain links TRBV10-3 with TRBJ1-1; TCRdb's D gene call, TRBD1, goes unchecked for lack of DNA. The CDR3 has 14 residues. Germline V gene sequence: CDR1 ENHRY, CDR2 SYGVKD. CDR3 residues: CASRGDRGGTEAFF.

This chain connects TRBV7-9 to TRBJ2-1; checking the TCRdb D call of TRBD1 is not possible without DNA. There are 15 residues in the CDR3. The germline CDR1 and CDR2 sequences are SEHNR and FQNEAQ (reference sequence). The chain's CDR3 is CASSPRQGSYNEQFF.

The gene calls are TRBV12-3 or TRBV12-4 and TRBJ2-1; TCRdb gives TRBD2 as the D gene, but with no DNA this cannot be confirmed. There are 13 residues in the CDR3. The CDR3 is CASRAGGPNEQFF.

The V and J genes are TRBV7-9 and TRBJ2-7; TCRdb reports TRBD1, a call that lacks DNA to check it against. Germline V gene sequence: CDR1 SEHNR, CDR2 FQNEAQ (reference sequence). The length of the CDR3 is 14 residues. The CDR3 loop reads CASSLTGPSYEQYF.

The rearrangement joins TRBV30 to TRBJ1-1. Germline lookup yields CDR1 GTSNPN and CDR2 SVGIG (reference sequence). The length of the CDR3 is 15 residues. CDR3 residues: CAWRWLEDSGTEAFF.

CDR3 region: CASSQDTSGYTGELFF. The chain carries TRBV4-3 and TRBJ2-2; TCRdb indicates TRBD2, and absent DNA this call remains unverified. The CDR3 spans 16 residues. In germline, CDR1 is LGHNA, CDR2 YSLEER.

This chain uses TRBV6-2 or TRBV6-3 with TRBJ2-1; TCRdb gives TRBD1 as the D gene, but with no DNA this cannot be confirmed. Germline CDR1 reads MNHEY; CDR2 reads SVGEGT. There are 16 residues in the CDR3. The CDR3 reads CASSYSDGTGPNEQFF.

This chain connects TRBV29-1 to TRBJ1-2. The CDR3 covers 13 residues. Germline assignment: CDR1 SQVTM and CDR2 ANQGSEA. The CDR3 reads CSVGEGGYYGYTF.

This chain connects TRBV28 to TRBJ2-1; TCRdb selects TRBD2, and the lack of DNA leaves this call unchecked. The length of the CDR3 is 15 residues. Germline CDR1 and CDR2: MDHEN and SYDVKM. CDR3 sequence reads: CASSLSPSGNNEQFF.

The chain joins TRBV29-1 to TRBJ2-7; TCRdb lists TRBD1, though no DNA is available to test this call. Germline assignment: CDR1 SQVTM and CDR2 ANQGSEA. This CDR3 is built from 12 residues. This chain's CDR3 is CSAGPGDGEQYF.

This chain links TRBV25-1 with TRBJ1-1; TCRdb gives TRBD1 as the D gene, but with no DNA this cannot be confirmed. This CDR3 is built from 13 residues. Germline assignment: CDR1 MGHDK and CDR2 SYGVNS. The CDR3 sequence is CASSDRGNTEAFF.

The chain is built from TRBV10-3 and TRBJ1-1; TCRdb proposes TRBD1, but this gene call is untestable without DNA. From germline, CDR1 is ENHRY and CDR2 SYGVKD. CDR3 size: 16 residues. The CDR3 loop is CAISESLGARGTEAFF.

The J gene is TRBJ2-3, the V gene TRBV20-1; TCRdb's D gene call, TRBD1, goes unchecked for lack of DNA. Germline V gene lookup returns CDR1 DFQATT and CDR2 SNEGSKA (reference sequence). The CDR3 is 18 amino acids. CDR3 region: CSARDSLSGGPSTDTQYF.